A selection of T cell receptor beta chains follows, all from one sample in a study of CD8 T cells in Susac syndrome. TCRdb analysed the immunoSEQ multiplex PCR reads with MiXCR anew, one entry per CDR3 protein. The sample contains fewer than 200,000 distinct CDR3 sequences, about 95% of which appear only once. The source material was CD8+ T cells from PBMCs. These receptors all stem from a human donor with multiple sclerosis. The conserved cysteine and the conserved F or W are not part of the CDR3 here. Rows give clone size only sometimes, using once, few, many, or a class for an expanded clone.

cdr3_aa v_call clone_size
ASSVRGPGANVLT TRBV9 .
SVEDTERGLGGYT TRBV29-1 .
ASSPRERVADTQY TRBV7-9 .
ASSNREQY TRBV7-9 .
SATLLAGRGETQY TRBV20-1 .
ASSLTGTVNEKLF TRBV18 .
ARQTSSYEQY TRBV23-1 .
ASSKGDSPLH TRBV6-1 .
ASKGFRNIQY TRBV25-1 once
ASSILAGGAEQF TRBV7-3 .
ASSVTVVFLGEAF TRBV7-9 once